Sequencing of this T cell receptor beta chain was carried out in a study of blood T cell repertoires in COVID-19. Source study methods: By means of reference gene primer amplification, nucleated cell counts were estimated. The assay was immunoSEQ multiplex PCR, and TCRdb's table has in-frame clones only and misses some. V, J and clone size derive from that table, while D and trimming were established from the DNA sequence. The sample consists of about 60,000 clones, more than 65% of them appearing once. V was clipped by 5 bases and J by 3 bases; unmatched bases: 5. Germline lookup yields CDR1 SGHAT and CDR2 FQNNGV. The CDR3 contains 14 residues.

The J gene is TRBJ2-7, the V gene TRBV11-2, with 9 bases aligning to TRBD1. Sequenced: peripheral blood. This receptor was identified in a human donor in a cohort sampled during active COVID-19. CDR3 protein: CASSPRTGVYEQYF. The CDR3 coding sequence is TGTGCCAGCAGCCCCCGGACAGGGGTCTACGAGCAGTACTTC.